This entry concerns a single T cell receptor beta chain. This specimen comes from a study of blood T cell repertoires in COVID-19. Study in general: Sites in the United States, Italy and Spain provided acute and convalescent COVID-19 samples. PBMCs, B-cell-depleted T cells, or T cells were the source of the cDNA or gDNA that made up the material.

Sequencing used immunoSEQ multiplex PCR; TCRdb keeps in-frame clones, though not all of them. Altogether roughly 83,000 clones are present, around nine tenths being singletons, with the ten largest covering 8%. Germline CDR1 and CDR2: MNHNY and SVGAGI (reference sequence). After removal of 7 bases from V and 5 bases from J, the junction contained 7 bases not matched to a gene. The CDR3 sequence is 15 residues long. The V gene is TRBV6-6, the J gene TRBJ1-6; 8 bases align to TRBD1. This receptor was identified in an elderly man with active or convalescent COVID-19. Input material: peripheral blood. CDR3 sequence (DNA): TGTGCCAGCACCCCGGGACAGGCGAATAATTCACCCCTCCACTTT. This gives the protein CASTPGQANNSPLHF.